This T cell receptor beta chain was documented in a study of blood T cell repertoires in COVID-19. The wider study: Acute-phase and convalescent COVID-19 samples originated in the United States, Italy and Spain. Sources were T cells, B-cell-depleted T cells, or PBMCs; the material itself was cDNA or gDNA.

In the authors' workflow: It was from reference gene primer amplification that nucleated cell counts were estimated. Clones were sequenced by immunoSEQ multiplex PCR, and TCRdb holds only the in-frame ones, with some missing. V and J calls and clone size are as listed in that table; D and trimming were resolved from the DNA. The sample has around 40,000 clones; around 92% are singletons. Germline V gives CDR1 LGHNA, CDR2 YSLEER. This CDR3 contains 15 residues. V lost 1 base, J lost 2 bases, and 12 bases lay in between. Input material: peripheral blood. This chain links TRBV4-3 with TRBJ2-7; unclear D gene. The TCR sequence derives from a human donor in a cohort sampled during active COVID-19. CDR3 DNA sequence: TGCGCCAGCAGCCAAGGCTGGCACAGTACCTACGAGCAGTACTTC. Amino acid sequence: CASSQGWHSTYEQYF.